This TCR beta chain is from a study of T cells in women clearing cervical HPV infection. Notes on the study in general: CIN3+ cases had significantly higher TCR richness than controls; evenness did not differ. T-cell numbers per sample were unknown and may explain richness differences. Effector/memory and HPV-specific T cells were not isolated, and association timing is unknown.

With regard to this clone: The antigen remains unidentified.

Using immunoSEQ multiplex PCR, the repertoire was profiled, and TCRdb retains in-frame clones only, with some absent. This table lists tens of thousands of clones. This TCR was recovered from a woman aged 18 to 75 with a cervical HPV16 infection that either progressed to CIN3+ or cleared (not recorded which). Sequenced input: blood buffy coat.

The CDR3 bases that were read are TGCAGCTCATCTCCCTCAGGGGGCCAGGAGGATGGC. It translates to CSSSPSGGQEDG. The full CDR3 is CSSSPSGGQEDGYTF. The chain links TRBV29-1 to TRBJ1-2; 8 bases are a match to TRBD1. The read ends 3 residues shy of where the CDR3 ends; the end is completed using the germline J gene. The V gene's germline CDR1 is SQVTM and CDR2 ANQGSEA. The V segment lost 8 bases and the J segment 6 bases; nucleotides outside the gene matches: 17. The length of the CDR3 is 15 residues.